Reported below is one TCR beta chain. This clonotype was detected only once. The antigen it binds to is not known. The record has no base qualities; no much larger clone is one base away. Weak support is all one read offers. The source of the sample is a study of T cells in Graves' hyperthyroidism and ophthalmopathy (dated by TCRdb to about 2019). In the study overall: Peripheral blood samples were taken at the time of initial diagnosis, prior to any treatment. To identify TCR V-J signatures that set the groups apart, the researchers used a discovery cohort of 100 patients, made up of 40 to 45 with Graves' ophthalmopathy and some 55 with stable Graves' hyperthyroidism. Prospective prediction of ophthalmopathy was tested in an independent validation cohort of some 19 hyperthyroidism patients and approximately 17 patients who later progressed to ophthalmopathy. The approximately 90 discovery patients were divided at random into training and test sets in a 7:3 ratio. Thyroid tissue and blood T-cell repertoires from about six Graves' hyperthyroidism patients were also compared in the study. After sampling, hyperthyroidism patients received methimazole starting at 30 mg daily, and ophthalmopathy patients received high-dose intravenous methylprednisolone. The paper reports TCR Vbeta CDR3 sequencing of over 120 peripheral blood samples: some 44 ophthalmopathy, around 80 hyperthyroidism and 17 progressor patients. What the research found in general, with its limitations: During validation, the model predicted progression to ophthalmopathy a median of roughly six months ahead of onset, with roughly 65% sensitivity and under 85% specificity. No statistical method was used to set the sample size in advance, and investigators knew the group allocation. A 13 V-J signature model separated ophthalmopathy from stable hyperthyroidism, with about 88% sensitivity and about 81% specificity in cross-validation and 80%/75% in testing. Most expanded thyroid clonotypes (frequency above 0.001) were also detected in blood, a finding suggesting that blood repertoires may reflect thyroid immune responses.

The TCR beta CDR3 regions were amplified from RNA transcripts. The first round of RT-PCR for the TCR CDR3 was performed with the HTBI primer set and the Qiagen OneStep RT-PCR kit. Libraries were constructed in a second round of multiplex PCR, after which size selection and purification were performed. The libraries were sequenced on an Illumina HiSeq2000 using paired-end 100 bp reads. In the source study's methods: SOAPnuke was used to process the raw data, removing reads that contained adapters or uncalled bases, had a mean Phred below 15, or lacked an exact match to the constant primer or identifier. COPE v1.2.5 was used to merge the high-quality paired reads, and each unique nucleotide sequence was defined as a clonotype. Clonotypes were aligned to IMGT TRBV, TRBD and TRBJ reference segments using MiTCR v1.1. Analysis was restricted to V-J combinations with a frequency above 0.0001, which covered roughly 99% of repertoires. A TCS score was defined as the ratio between F50 (clonal expansion) and ExV (chaos), using BLOSUM62-based TCRdist between CDR3 peptides within each V-J. Welch's t-statistics and random forest reduced around 510 V-J features to around 14, which were used in a naive Bayes classifier (R e1071). The public reads were quality trimmed at Q25 with fastp and then assembled into clones with MiXCR by TCRdb, keeping productive beta chains. Each record represents a unique CDR3 protein, reported with the most common genes and DNA among its rows. It is TCRdb's table, rather than the study itself, that gives the V and J calls and clone size. The sample profile shows about 290,000 distinct CDR3 sequences; 12% to 15% of them were found once. The ten largest clones add up to roughly 7.9% of the sample.

In the germline V gene (reference sequence), CDR1 corresponds to LNHDA and CDR2 to SQIVND. Including cysteine and phenylalanine, the CDR3 has 16 amino acids. The sequence is cut down to CDR3 DNA, 48 bases in frame from base 1. V loses 7 bases, J loses 12 bases, and the germline ends lie 30 bases apart. A patient counted as having stable Graves' hyperthyroidism if no progression to ophthalmopathy occurred over 18 months of follow-up. Hyperthyroidism patients were aged 18 to 65 years and newly diagnosed, with disease duration of less than 2 months. The study excluded patients with uncontrolled infections, other autoimmune diseases, pregnancy or lactation. Diagnoses were established on the basis of clinical symptoms, serum thyroxine and TRAb, thyroid ultrasound, and orbital computed tomography. PBMCs were separated from roughly 10 ml of fresh peripheral blood using Ficoll-Paque density gradient centrifugation. Total RNA was extracted with Trizol reagent, and quality was checked on an Agilent 2100 Bioanalyzer.

The V and J genes are TRBV19 and TRBJ1-2; the best D guess is TRBD1, with 6 bases matching. Sequencing was performed on blood. This TCR was recovered from a woman in her thirties or forties with Graves' hyperthyroidism. The DNA reads TGTGCCAGTACCATTAGTGGGACAAGCAGATTCTGGAGCCACACCTTC. This gives the protein CASTISGTSRFWSHTF.